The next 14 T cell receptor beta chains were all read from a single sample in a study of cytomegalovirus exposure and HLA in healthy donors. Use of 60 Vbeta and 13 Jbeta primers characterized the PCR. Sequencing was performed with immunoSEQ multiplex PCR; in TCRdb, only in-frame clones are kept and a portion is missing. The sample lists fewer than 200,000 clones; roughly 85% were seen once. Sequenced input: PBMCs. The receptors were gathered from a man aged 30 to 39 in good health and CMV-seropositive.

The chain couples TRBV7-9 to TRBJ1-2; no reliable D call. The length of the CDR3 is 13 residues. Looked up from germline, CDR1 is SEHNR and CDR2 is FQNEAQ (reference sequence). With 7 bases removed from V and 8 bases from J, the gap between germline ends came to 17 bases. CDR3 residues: CASNPSDPYGYTF. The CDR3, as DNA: TGTGCCAGCAACCCGAGCGATCCGTACGGCTACACCTTC.

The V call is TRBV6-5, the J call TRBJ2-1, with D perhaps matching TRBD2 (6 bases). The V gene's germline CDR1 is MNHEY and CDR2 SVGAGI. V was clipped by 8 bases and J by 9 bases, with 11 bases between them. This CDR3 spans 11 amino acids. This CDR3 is CASRGWGEQFF. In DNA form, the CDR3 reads TGTGCCAGCCGGGGGTGGGGTGAGCAGTTCTTC.

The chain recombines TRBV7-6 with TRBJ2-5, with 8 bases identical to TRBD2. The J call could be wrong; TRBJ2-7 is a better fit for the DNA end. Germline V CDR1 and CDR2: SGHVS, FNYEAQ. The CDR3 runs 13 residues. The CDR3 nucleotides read TGTGCCAGCACTAGCGGGCCTCTCTACGAGCAGTACTTC. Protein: CASTSGPLYEQYF.

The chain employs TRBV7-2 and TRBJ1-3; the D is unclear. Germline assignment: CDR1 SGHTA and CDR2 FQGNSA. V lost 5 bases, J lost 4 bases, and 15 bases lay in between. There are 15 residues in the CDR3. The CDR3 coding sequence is TGTGCCAGCAGCCTGACCCTCTCACAGGGAAACACCATATATTTT. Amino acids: CASSLTLSQGNTIYF.

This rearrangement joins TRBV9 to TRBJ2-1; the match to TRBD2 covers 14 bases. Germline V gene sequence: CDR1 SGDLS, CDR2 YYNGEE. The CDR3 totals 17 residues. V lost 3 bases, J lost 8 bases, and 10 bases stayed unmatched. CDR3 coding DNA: TGTGCCAGCAGCGGACGAATTGGACTAGCGGGAGGTGATGAGCAGTTCTTC. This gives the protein CASSGRIGLAGGDEQFF.

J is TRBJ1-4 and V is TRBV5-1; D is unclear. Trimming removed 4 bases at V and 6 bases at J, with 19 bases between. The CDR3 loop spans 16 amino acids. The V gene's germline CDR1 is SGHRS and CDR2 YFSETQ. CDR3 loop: CASSPGRGVYYEKLFF. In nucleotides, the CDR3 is TGCGCCAGCAGCCCTGGCCGGGGAGTTTACTATGAAAAACTGTTTTTT.

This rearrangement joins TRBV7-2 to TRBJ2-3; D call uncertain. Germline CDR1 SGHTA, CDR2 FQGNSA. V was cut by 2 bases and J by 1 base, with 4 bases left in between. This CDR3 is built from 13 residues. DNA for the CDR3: TGTGCCAGCAGCTTACCCGGCACAGATACGCAGTATTTT. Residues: CASSLPGTDTQYF.

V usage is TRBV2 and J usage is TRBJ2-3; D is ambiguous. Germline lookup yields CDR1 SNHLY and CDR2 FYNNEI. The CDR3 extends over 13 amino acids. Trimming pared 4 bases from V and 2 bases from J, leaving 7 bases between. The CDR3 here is CASSGHDTDTQYF. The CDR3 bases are TGTGCCAGCAGTGGACATGACACAGATACGCAGTATTTT.

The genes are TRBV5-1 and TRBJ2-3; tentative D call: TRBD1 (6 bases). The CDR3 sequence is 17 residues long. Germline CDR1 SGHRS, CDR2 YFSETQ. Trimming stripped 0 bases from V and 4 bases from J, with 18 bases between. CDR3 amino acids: CASSLEAQGRGADTQYF. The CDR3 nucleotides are TGCGCCAGCAGCTTGGAAGCACAGGGACGAGGCGCAGATACGCAGTATTTT. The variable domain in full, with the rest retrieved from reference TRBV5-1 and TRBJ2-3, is KAGVTQTPRYLIKTRGQQVTLSCSPISGHRSVSWYQQTPGQGLQFLFEYFSETQRNKGNFPGRFSGRQFSNSRSEMNVSTLELGDSALYLCASSLEAQGRGADTQYFGPGTRLTVL.

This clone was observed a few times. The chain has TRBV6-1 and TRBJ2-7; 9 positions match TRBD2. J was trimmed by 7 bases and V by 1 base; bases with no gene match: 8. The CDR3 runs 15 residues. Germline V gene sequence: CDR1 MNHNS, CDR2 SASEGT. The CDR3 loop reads CASSEEAGGPGEQYV. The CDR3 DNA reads TGTGCCAGCAGTGAAGAGGCGGGAGGGCCGGGGGAGCAGTACGTC.

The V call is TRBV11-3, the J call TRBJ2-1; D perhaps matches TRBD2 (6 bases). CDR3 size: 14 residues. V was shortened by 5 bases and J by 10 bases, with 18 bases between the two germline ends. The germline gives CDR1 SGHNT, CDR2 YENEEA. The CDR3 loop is CASSVRLVSGEQFF. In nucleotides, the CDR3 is TGTGCCAGCAGCGTCCGACTAGTTTCAGGGGAGCAGTTCTTC.

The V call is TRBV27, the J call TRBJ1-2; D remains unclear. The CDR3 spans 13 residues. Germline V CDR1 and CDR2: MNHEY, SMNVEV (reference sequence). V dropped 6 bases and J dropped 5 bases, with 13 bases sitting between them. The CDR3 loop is CASRVTGGYGYTF. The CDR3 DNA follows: TGTGCCAGCAGGGTCACGGGCGGGTATGGCTACACCTTC.

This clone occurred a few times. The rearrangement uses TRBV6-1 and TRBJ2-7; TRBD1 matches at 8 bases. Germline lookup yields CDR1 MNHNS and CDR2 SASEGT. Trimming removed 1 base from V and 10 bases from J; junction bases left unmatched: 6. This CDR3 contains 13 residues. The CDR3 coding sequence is TGTGCCAGCAGTGAAGGGGAGACAGGGGCCCAGTACGTC. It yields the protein CASSEGETGAQYV.

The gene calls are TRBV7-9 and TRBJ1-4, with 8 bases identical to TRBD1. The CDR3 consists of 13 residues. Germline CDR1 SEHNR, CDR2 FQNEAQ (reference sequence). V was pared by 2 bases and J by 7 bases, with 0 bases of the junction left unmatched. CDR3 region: CASSLQGAEKLFF. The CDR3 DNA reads TGTGCCAGCAGCTTACAGGGGGCTGAAAAACTGTTTTTT.